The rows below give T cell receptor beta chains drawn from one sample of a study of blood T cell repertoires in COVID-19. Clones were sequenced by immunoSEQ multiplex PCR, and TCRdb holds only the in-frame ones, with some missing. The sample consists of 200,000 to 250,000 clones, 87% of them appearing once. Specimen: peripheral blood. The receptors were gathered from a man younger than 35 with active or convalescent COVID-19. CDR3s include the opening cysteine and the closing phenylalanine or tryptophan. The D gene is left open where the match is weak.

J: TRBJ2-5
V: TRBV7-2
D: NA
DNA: TGTGCCAGCAGCTCAGACGGGCAAGAGACCCAGTACTTC
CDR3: CASSSDGQETQYF

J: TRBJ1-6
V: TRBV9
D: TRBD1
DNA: TGTGCCAGCAGCGAGGGGACAGGGGGGGCCCTCGGTTCACCCCTCCACTTT
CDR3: CASSEGTGGALGSPLHF

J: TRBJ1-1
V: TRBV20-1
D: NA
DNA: TGCAGTGCTGGAGGACAGAATGAAGCTTTCTTT
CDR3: CSAGGQNEAFF

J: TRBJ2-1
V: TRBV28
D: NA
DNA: TGTGCCAGCAGTTTAATAAGCGGGAATGAGCAGTTCTTC
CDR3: CASSLISGNEQFF

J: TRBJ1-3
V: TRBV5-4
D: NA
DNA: TGTGCCAGCAGCTCCGAAATGACAGCTAGCTCTGGAAACACCATATATTTT
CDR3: CASSSEMTASSGNTIYF

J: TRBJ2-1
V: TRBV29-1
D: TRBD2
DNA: TGCAGCGTTCGAGCGGAAGCGGGGGGGCTGGGTGAGCAGTTCTTC
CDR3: CSVRAEAGGLGEQFF

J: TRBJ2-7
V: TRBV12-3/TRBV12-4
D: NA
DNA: TGTGCCAGCAGTCCTCAGATCTACGAGCAGTACTTC
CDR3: CASSPQIYEQYF

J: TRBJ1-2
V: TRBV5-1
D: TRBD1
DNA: TGCGCCAGCAGCGAAGGACAGGGGGCCCCCTTGAGTGGCTACACCTTC
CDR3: CASSEGQGAPLSGYTF

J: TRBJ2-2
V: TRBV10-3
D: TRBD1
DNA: TGTGCCATCAACAGGGACAGGGATTCCGGGGAGCTGTTTTTT
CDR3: CAINRDRDSGELFF

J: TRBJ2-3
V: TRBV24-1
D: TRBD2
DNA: TGTGCCACCAGTGGAAGGGGCGGGAGGGCCAGAGATACGCAGTATTTT
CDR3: CATSGRGGRARDTQYF

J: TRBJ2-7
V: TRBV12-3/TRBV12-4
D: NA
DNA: TGTGCCAGCAGTTCGGTCCCGCGGGGCGAGCAGTACTTC
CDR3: CASSSVPRGEQYF